The next 18 T cell receptor beta chains were all read from a single sample in a study of blood T cell repertoires in COVID-19. TCRdb keeps only in-frame clones here, not all; method: immunoSEQ multiplex PCR. The sample includes about 120,000 clones, approximately 80% of them seen just once. Sequenced: peripheral blood. The receptors come from a woman aged 70-85 years with acute or convalescent COVID-19.

The rearrangement links TRBV4-3 to TRBJ1-5, with TRBD1 as a possible D gene (6 bases). CDR3 length: 15 residues. V lost 5 bases and J lost 1, with 12 bases in between. Germline V gene lookup returns CDR1 LGHNA and CDR2 YSLEER. CDR3 nucleotide sequence: TGCGCCAGCAGCGTGGGACACGGGAGCAATCAGCCCCAGCATTTT. Encoded protein: CASSVGHGSNQPQHF.

The V and J genes are TRBV29-1 and TRBJ1-1, with D unclear. V dropped 4 bases and J dropped 7 bases, with 7 bases sitting between them. This CDR3 region has 10 residues. Germline V gene lookup returns CDR1 SQVTM and CDR2 ANQGSEA. CDR3 protein: CSVVSSEAFF. DNA for the CDR3: TGCAGCGTTGTCTCGAGTGAAGCTTTCTTT.

V gene TRBV11-2 combines with J gene TRBJ1-2; TRBD1 matches 8 bases. Germline CDR1 reads SGHAT; CDR2 reads FQNNGV. This CDR3 comprises 15 residues. V shed 4 bases and J 1 base; nucleotides not matched to a gene: 5. The CDR3 spells CASSSRDRHNYGYTF. The CDR3 region has the DNA TGTGCCAGCAGCTCCAGGGACAGGCATAACTATGGCTACACCTTC.

The gene calls are TRBV18 and TRBJ2-7; possible D gene TRBD2, 6 bases. The CDR3 length is 11 residues. Trimming removed 4 bases at V and 5 bases at J, with 6 bases between. Germline CDR1 and CDR2: KGHSH and LQKENI. The CDR3, as DNA: TGTGCCAGCTCACGCGGGAACGAGCAGTACTTC. Its translation is CASSRGNEQYF.

The rearrangement links TRBV6-5 to TRBJ1-6; D not certain. The CDR3 extends over 13 amino acids. Germline CDR1 reads MNHEY; CDR2 reads SVGAGI. Trimming cost V 4 bases and J 6 bases, with 7 bases left between them. CDR3 bases: TGTGCCAGCAGTTCTACTCCTAATTCACCCCTCCACTTT. Residues: CASSSTPNSPLHF.

The rearrangement links TRBV3-1 (or the pseudogene TRBV3-2) to TRBJ2-1, with no clear D. This CDR3 has 14 amino acids. V was cut by 4 bases and J by 6 bases, with 13 bases left in between. The germline CDR1 and CDR2 sequences are LGHDT and YNNKEL (reference sequence). The CDR3 bases are TGTGCCAGCAGCCCCCCGACAAACCTCAATGAGCAGTTCTTC. Translation: CASSPPTNLNEQFF.

This chain links TRBV6-5 with TRBJ1-2; D ambiguous. V dropped 6 bases and J dropped 5 bases, with 13 bases sitting between them. The CDR3 runs 13 residues. The V gene's germline CDR1 is MNHEY and CDR2 SVGAGI. The CDR3 bases are TGTGCCAGCAGCGTGAGTTCTTTTTATGGCTACACCTTC. It specifies CASSVSSFYGYTF.

The chain couples TRBV14 to TRBJ1-1; D is unclear. Germline V CDR1 and CDR2: SGHDN, FVKESK. The germline V and J ends were trimmed by 0 bases and 6 bases, with 11 bases remaining between them. CDR3 length: 14 amino acids. DNA for the CDR3: TGTGCCAGCAGCCAAGAAGCTACGGTCTCTGAAGCTTTCTTT. As protein: CASSQEATVSEAFF.

The rearrangement links TRBV14 to TRBJ2-1; D is ambiguous. CDR1 is SGHDN, CDR2 FVKESK, per germline. V gave up 1 base and J gave up 6 bases, with 16 bases separating them. This CDR3 region has 16 residues. The CDR3 nucleotides read TGTGCCAGCAGCCAAGGTCGTCAGGTTTTCTCCAATGAGCAGTTCTTC. Residues: CASSQGRQVFSNEQFF.

J is TRBJ2-5 and V is TRBV10-3; perhaps TRBD2 as D (6 bases). This CDR3 comprises 14 residues. CDR1 and CDR2 from the germline V gene are ENHRY and SYGVKD. V lost 3 bases to trimming and J lost 5 bases, with 13 bases between them. This chain's CDR3 is CAISEGGVTETQYF. The CDR3 bases are TGTGCCATCAGTGAAGGAGGGGTGACGGAGACCCAGTACTTC.

The genes are TRBV5-1 and TRBJ2-1, with a weak D call TRBD2 (6 bases). Trimming pared 4 bases from V and 0 bases from J, leaving 11 bases between. Germline CDR1 and CDR2: SGHRS and YFSETQ. This CDR3 has 15 residues. The CDR3 region is CASSPWGDSYNEQFF. CDR3 sequence (DNA): TGCGCCAGCAGCCCTTGGGGGGACTCCTACAATGAGCAGTTCTTC.

This clone showed up just a few times. The genes are TRBV12-3 or TRBV12-4 and TRBJ1-1; a possible D gene is TRBD1 (5 bases). V lost 5 bases and J lost 6, with 10 bases in between. The CDR3 is made up of 12 amino acids. The CDR3 loop reads CASSRGFAEAFF. The DNA of the CDR3 is TGTGCCAGCAGTCGGGGGTTTGCTGAAGCTTTCTTT.

This clone came up once. The chain employs TRBV7-2 and TRBJ1-1; D is unclear. The ends were cut back, 6 bases at V and 0 bases at J, with 8 bases in the middle. This CDR3 spans 13 amino acids. CDR1 SGHTA and CDR2 FQGNSA come from the germline V gene. The CDR3 sequence: CASSKQMNTEAFF. In nucleotides, the CDR3 is TGTGCCAGCAGTAAACAGATGAACACTGAAGCTTTCTTT.

CDR3 sequence: CASSEWGRASTDTQYF. CDR3 DNA: TGTGCCAGTAGCGAATGGGGCAGGGCAAGTACAGATACGCAGTATTTT. The rearrangement uses TRBV19 and TRBJ2-3; possible D gene TRBD1, 5 bases. Germline CDR1 is LNHDA and CDR2 is SQIVND (reference sequence). There are 16 residues in the CDR3. Trimming left V 6 bases short and J 3 bases short, with 19 bases between.

The gene calls are TRBV24-1 and TRBJ1-1; possibly TRBD1 for D (6 bases). The CDR3 totals 13 residues. Germline V gene sequence: CDR1 KGHDR, CDR2 SFDVKD. The V gene lost 4 bases and the J gene lost 9 bases, with 14 bases spanning the gap. The DNA for the CDR3 is TGTGCCACCAGTGACCCCAACACAGGGAAAGCTTTCTTT. Its translation is CATSDPNTGKAFF.

The table lists this clone with a few counts. The chain has TRBV5-1 and TRBJ2-7, with 7 bases aligning to TRBD1. The V and J ends lost 5 bases and 3 bases, in that order; junction bases with no gene match: 8. CDR1 and CDR2 (germline): SGHRS, YFSETQ. The CDR3 is made up of 14 amino acids. The CDR3 sequence is CASRSRGGFYEQYF. DNA of the CDR3: TGCGCCAGCAGAAGTCGAGGGGGCTTCTACGAGCAGTACTTC.

V gene TRBV18 combines with J gene TRBJ1-2; D ambiguous. Germline CDR1 is KGHSH and CDR2 is LQKENI. The V and J ends lost 2 bases and 10 bases respectively, with 17 bases between them. The CDR3 consists of 14 residues. The CDR3 spells CASSPFVESRDYTF. In DNA, the CDR3 is TGTGCCAGCTCACCATTCGTGGAGTCGCGTGACTACACCTTC.

The sample holds one count of this clone. The V and J genes are TRBV5-1 and TRBJ1-2; D is unclear. Germline CDR1 reads SGHRS; CDR2 reads YFSETQ. The CDR3 runs to 15 residues. V was shortened by 4 bases and J by 4 bases, with 17 bases between the two germline ends. CDR3 sequence (DNA): TGCGCCAGCAGCAGGGAGCAAACGAGCATCTATGGCTACACCTTC. Protein: CASSREQTSIYGYTF.